The clone carrying this T cell receptor (beta chain) came up a few times. The antigen remains unidentified. This sample is drawn from a study of response to subunit inactivated influenza vaccine. Study-level results: Authors suggested seasonal influenza vaccinations each recruit few new T cells.

One entry per CDR3 protein, called by TCRdb with MiXCR from the RT-PCR reads. The sample shows hundreds of thousands of distinct CDR3 sequences, roughly 14% of them seen only once. In germline, CDR1 is SQVTM, CDR2 ANQGSEA. V lost 7 bases and J lost 4; bases outside the gene matches: 9. The CDR3 runs to 13 residues. This receptor was obtained from a man aged 45 to 65 who received an inactivated influenza vaccine. This specimen consisted of PBMCs from blood, obtained about 13 days after vaccination. This chain links TRBV29-1 with TRBJ1-1, with TRBD1 matching over 7 bases. CDR3 bases: TGCAGCGCCGTGACAGGGTTGAGCACTGAAGCTTTCTTT. Protein sequence: CSAVTGLSTEAFF.